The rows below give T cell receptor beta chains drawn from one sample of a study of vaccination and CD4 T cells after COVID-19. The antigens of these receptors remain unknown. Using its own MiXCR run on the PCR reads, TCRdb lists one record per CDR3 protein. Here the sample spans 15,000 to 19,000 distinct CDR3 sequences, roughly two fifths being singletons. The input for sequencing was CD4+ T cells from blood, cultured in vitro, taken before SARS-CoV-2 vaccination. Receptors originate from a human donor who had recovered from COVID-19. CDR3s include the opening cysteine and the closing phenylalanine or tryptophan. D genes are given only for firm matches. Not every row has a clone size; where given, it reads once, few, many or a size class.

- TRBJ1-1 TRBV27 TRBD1 CASSLSTPGGGSEAFF TGTGCCAGCAGTTTATCTACCCCAGGGGGCGGCTCCGAAGCTTTCTTT
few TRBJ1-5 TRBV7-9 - CASSLGPGPNQPQHF TGTGCCAGCAGCTTAGGACCGGGACCCAATCAGCCCCAGCATTTT
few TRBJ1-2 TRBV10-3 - CAIGRDHYGYTF TGTGCCATCGGCAGGGACCACTATGGCTACACCTTC
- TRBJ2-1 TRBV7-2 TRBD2 CASSFYGTSGRVKDNEQFF TGTGCCAGCAGCTTCTATGGCACTAGCGGGAGGGTGAAGGACAATGAGCAGTTCTTC
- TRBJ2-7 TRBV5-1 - CASSWGQGEQYF TGCGCCAGCAGCTGGGGTCAAGGCGAGCAGTACTTC
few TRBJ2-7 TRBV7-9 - CASSERGSYEQYF TGTGCCAGCAGTGAGAGGGGGTCCTACGAGCAGTACTTC
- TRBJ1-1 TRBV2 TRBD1 CASSARDSTEAFF TGTGCCAGCAGCGCCAGGGACAGCACTGAAGCTTTCTTT
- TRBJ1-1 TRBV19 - CASTTVLQGPTEAFF TGTGCCAGTACCACCGTATTACAGGGCCCCACTGAAGCTTTCTTT
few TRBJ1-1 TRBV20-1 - CSAPARDVMNTEAFF TGCAGTGCTCCGGCCAGAGACGTTATGAACACTGAAGCTTTCTTT
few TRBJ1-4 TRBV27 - CASGADGDEKLFF TGTGCCAGCGGGGCAGACGGGGACGAAAAACTGTTTTTT
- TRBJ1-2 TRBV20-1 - CSAQVRVHNYGYTF TGCAGTGCCCAGGTCCGGGTCCATAACTATGGCTACACCTTC
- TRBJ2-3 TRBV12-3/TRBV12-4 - CASSKGPRAGQYF TGTGCCAGCAGTAAGGGACCACGTGCGGGGCAGTATTTT
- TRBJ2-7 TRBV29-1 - CSVEDQSGVRAQYF TGCAGCGTTGAAGATCAGTCCGGGGTTCGGGCGCAGTACTTC
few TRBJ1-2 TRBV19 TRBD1 CASSTTRQGRYGYTF TGTGCCAGTAGTACCACGAGACAGGGCCGCTATGGCTACACCTTC
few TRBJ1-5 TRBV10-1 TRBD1 CASSEGDREGQPQHF TGCGCCAGCAGTGAAGGGGACAGGGAAGGTCAGCCCCAGCATTTT
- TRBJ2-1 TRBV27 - CASSLSRGYNEQFF TGTGCCAGCAGTTTATCGAGGGGATACAATGAGCAGTTCTTC
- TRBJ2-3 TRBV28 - CASRDWDITDTQYF TGTGCCAGCAGGGACTGGGACATCACAGATACGCAGTATTTT
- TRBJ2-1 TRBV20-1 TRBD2 CSARVAGAPGRNEQFF TGCAGTGCTAGAGTAGCGGGGGCCCCTGGAAGAAATGAGCAGTTCTTC
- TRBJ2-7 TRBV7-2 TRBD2 CASSLTIRTSGGYEQYF TGTGCCAGCAGCTTAACGATAAGGACTAGCGGGGGGTACGAGCAGTACTTC
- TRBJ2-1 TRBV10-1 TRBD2 CASSAQRGYNEQFF TGCGCCAGCAGTGCCCAGCGGGGATACAATGAGCAGTTCTTC
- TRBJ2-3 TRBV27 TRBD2 CASSQRGRRDTQYF TGTGCCAGCAGCCAGCGGGGACGCCGAGATACGCAGTATTTT
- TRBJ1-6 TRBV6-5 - CASSYVSGTSPLHF TGTGCCAGCAGTTACGTCTCAGGGACATCACCCCTCCACTTT
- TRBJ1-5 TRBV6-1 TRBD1 CASSFDRATNQPQHF TGTGCCAGCAGCTTTGACAGGGCCACCAATCAGCCCCAGCATTTT
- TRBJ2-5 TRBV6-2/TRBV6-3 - CASSILGETQYF TGTGCCAGCAGTATTCTGGGAGAGACCCAGTACTTC
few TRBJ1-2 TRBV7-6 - CASSSLKAGDPNYGYTF TGTGCCAGCAGCTCTTTAAAGGCAGGAGATCCTAACTATGGCTACACCTTC
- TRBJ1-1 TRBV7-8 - CASSLVQKNTEAFF TGTGCCAGCAGCTTAGTTCAAAAGAACACTGAAGCTTTCTTT
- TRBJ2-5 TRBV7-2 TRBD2 CASSPLAGEETQYF TGTGCCAGCAGCCCTCTGGCGGGAGAAGAGACCCAGTACTTC
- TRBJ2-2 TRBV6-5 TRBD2 CASSYLLGTSGRLTGELFF TGTGCCAGCAGTTACTTATTGGGGACTAGCGGGAGATTGACCGGGGAGCTGTTTTTT
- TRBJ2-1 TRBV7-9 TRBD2 CASSISGGAGDEQFF TGTGCCAGCAGCATTAGCGGGGGGGCCGGCGATGAGCAGTTCTTC
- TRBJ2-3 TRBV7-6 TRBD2 CASSRGTSPDTQYF TGTGCCAGCAGCCGCGGGACTAGCCCAGATACGCAGTATTTT
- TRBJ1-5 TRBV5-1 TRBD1 CASSLGDSRNQPQHF TGCGCCAGCAGCTTGGGGGACAGCCGAAATCAGCCCCAGCATTTT
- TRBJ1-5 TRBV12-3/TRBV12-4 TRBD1 CASSPRTGGQPQHF TGTGCCAGCAGTCCCAGGACAGGAGGTCAGCCCCAGCATTTT
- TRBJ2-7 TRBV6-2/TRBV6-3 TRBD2 CASSSHRLATHEQYF TGTGCCAGCAGTTCCCACCGACTAGCGACCCACGAGCAGTACTTC
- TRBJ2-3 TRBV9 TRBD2 CASSRESGTVTDTQYF TGTGCCAGCAGCCGCGAGAGCGGGACGGTCACAGATACGCAGTATTTT
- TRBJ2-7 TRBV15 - CATSTTDRPNYEQYF TGTGCCACCAGCACAACGGACAGACCTAACTACGAGCAGTACTTC
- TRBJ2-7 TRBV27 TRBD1 CASSASGTDPYEQYF TGTGCCAGCAGTGCGTCCGGGACAGATCCCTACGAGCAGTACTTC
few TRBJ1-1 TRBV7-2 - CASSLEGGSLNTEAFF TGTGCCAGCAGCTTAGAGGGGGGGTCATTGAACACTGAAGCTTTCTTT
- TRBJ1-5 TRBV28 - CATAPDRNQPQHF TGTGCCACCGCCCCGGACCGCAATCAGCCCCAGCATTTT
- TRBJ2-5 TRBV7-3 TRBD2 CASSSGLADGKETQYF TGTGCCAGCAGCTCGGGACTAGCGGATGGGAAGGAGACCCAGTACTTC
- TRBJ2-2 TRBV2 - CASSEQGSNTGELFF TGTGCCAGCAGCGAACAGGGTTCGAACACCGGGGAGCTGTTTTTT
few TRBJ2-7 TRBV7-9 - CASSEREYSDEQYF TGTGCCAGCAGCGAACGGGAGTACTCGGACGAGCAGTACTTC